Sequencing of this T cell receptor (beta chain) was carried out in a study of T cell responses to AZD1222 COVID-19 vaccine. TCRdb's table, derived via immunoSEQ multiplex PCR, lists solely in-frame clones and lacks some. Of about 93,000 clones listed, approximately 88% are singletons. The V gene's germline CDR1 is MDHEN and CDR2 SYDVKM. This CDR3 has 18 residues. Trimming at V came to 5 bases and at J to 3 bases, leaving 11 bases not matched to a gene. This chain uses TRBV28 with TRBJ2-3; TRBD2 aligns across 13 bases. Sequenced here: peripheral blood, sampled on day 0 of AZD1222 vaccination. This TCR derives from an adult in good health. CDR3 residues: CASSPYALAGGPTDTQYF. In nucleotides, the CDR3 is TGTGCCAGCAGTCCCTACGCACTAGCGGGAGGGCCTACAGATACGCAGTATTTT.